The 23 T cell receptor beta chains below were found in one sample sequenced in a study of cytomegalovirus exposure and HLA in healthy donors. A multiplex PCR was run with 60 Vbeta primers and 13 Jbeta primers. TCRdb's table, derived via immunoSEQ multiplex PCR, lists solely in-frame clones and lacks some. The sample shows roughly 100,000 clones, about four fifths of them seen only once. Sequenced material: PBMCs. The receptors originated from a female donor in good health and CMV-seropositive.

In this sample, this clone turned up a few times. CDR3: CASSLIRDTEAFF. As DNA, the CDR3 is TGTGCCAGCAGTTTAATACGGGACACTGAAGCTTTCTTT. The chain is built from TRBV6-5 and TRBJ1-1; no definite D call. Germline values: CDR1 MNHEY, CDR2 SVGAGI. The CDR3 covers 13 residues. Deletions cut 4 bases from V and 3 bases from J, with 9 bases between.

This clone was counted only a few times. The J gene is TRBJ2-2, the V gene TRBV7-6, with TRBD2 as a possible D gene (6 bases). The CDR3 contains 14 residues. Germline values: CDR1 SGHVS, CDR2 FNYEAQ. Trimming took 4 bases from V and 6 from J, leaving 12 bases between them. CDR3 residues: CASSSTRPSGELFF. The CDR3 region has the DNA TGTGCCAGCAGCTCGACTAGGCCCTCCGGGGAGCTGTTTTTT.

The chain uses TRBV30 and TRBJ1-2; the D is unclear. Germline assignment: CDR1 GTSNPN and CDR2 SVGIG (reference sequence). This CDR3 has 12 amino acids. V lost 4 bases and J 0 bases, leaving 6 bases between the germline ends. As DNA, the CDR3 is TGTGCCTGGACCAGAACTAACTATGGCTACACCTTC. It translates to CAWTRTNYGYTF.

J is TRBJ2-1 and V is TRBV6-5, with 8 positions matching TRBD2. V shed 2 bases, J shed 5 bases, and the junction held 5 bases outside the gene matches. This CDR3 contains 15 residues. CDR1 MNHEY and CDR2 SVGAGI come from the germline V gene. This CDR3 is CASSYAGTSDNEQFF. The CDR3 DNA reads as TGTGCCAGCAGTTACGCGGGGACTAGTGACAATGAGCAGTTCTTC.

The genes are TRBV19 and TRBJ2-2, with a weak D call TRBD2 (5 bases). The V and J ends lost 2 bases and 5 bases respectively, with 9 bases between them. CDR3 length equals 14 residues. Germline V gene sequence: CDR1 LNHDA, CDR2 SQIVND (reference sequence). CDR3 loop: CASSILGGTGELFF. In nucleotides, the CDR3 is TGTGCCAGTAGTATACTAGGAGGTACCGGGGAGCTGTTTTTT.

The CDR3 sequence is CASSFRQGAPYGYTF. The CDR3 nucleotides read TGTGCCAGCAGCTTCAGACAGGGAGCTCCCTATGGCTACACCTTC. The chain employs TRBV9 and TRBJ1-2, with 7 positions matching TRBD1. The CDR3 loop spans 15 amino acids. The V and J ends lost 4 bases and 4 bases, in that order; junction bases with no gene match: 10. From germline, CDR1 is SGDLS and CDR2 YYNGEE.

CDR3 sequence reads: CASTYSYEQYF. The CDR3, as DNA: TGTGCCAGCACCTACTCCTACGAGCAGTACTTC. The rearrangement uses TRBV2 and TRBJ2-7, with D unclear. This CDR3 has 11 residues. The V and J ends lost 7 bases and 0 bases respectively, with 4 bases between them. Germline V gives CDR1 SNHLY, CDR2 FYNNEI.

V usage is TRBV6-5 and J usage is TRBJ1-1; no clear D gene. This CDR3 is 12 amino acids long. The germline CDR1 and CDR2 sequences are MNHEY and SVGAGI. Between the trimmed V and J ends, which lost 6 bases and 4 bases, there was a span of 9 bases. This chain's CDR3 is CASSLTRTEAFF. CDR3 DNA sequence: TGTGCCAGCAGCTTAACACGCACTGAAGCTTTCTTT.

The CDR3 region has the DNA TGCAGCGTTGAAGTCCGGGGTTATGGCTACACCTTC. Protein product: CSVEVRGYGYTF. V and J are TRBV29-1 and TRBJ1-2; no clear D gene. Germline CDR1 reads SQVTM; CDR2 reads ANQGSEA. With 1 base removed from V and 5 bases from J, the gap between germline ends came to 8 bases. The CDR3 covers 12 residues.

The chain employs TRBV9 and TRBJ2-7; TRBD1 aligns across 10 bases. The CDR3 covers 15 residues. Germline CDR1 SGDLS, CDR2 YYNGEE. V lost 0 bases, J lost 2 bases, and 2 bases stayed unmatched. CDR3 residues: CASSVGTGGAYEQYF. The CDR3 region has the DNA TGTGCCAGCAGCGTAGGGACAGGGGGTGCCTACGAGCAGTACTTC. Looking up the rest from reference TRBV9 and TRBJ2-7 gives the full variable domain: DSGVTQTPKHLITATGQRVTLRCSPRSGDLSVYWYQQSLDQGLQFLIQYYNGEERAKGNILERFSAQQFPDLHSELNLSSLELGDSALYFCASSVGTGGAYEQYFGPGTRLTVT.

The chain uses TRBV13 and TRBJ1-1, with TRBD1 identical over 8 bases. Per germline, CDR1 PRHDT and CDR2 FYEKMQ (reference sequence). CDR3 size: 15 residues. V dropped 5 bases and J dropped 1; count of bases not matched to a gene: 6. Here the CDR3 DNA reads TGTGCCAGCAGCAAGCAGGGGGCAGAGAACACTGAAGCTTTCTTT. Translated: CASSKQGAENTEAFF. Combining the CDR3 with reference TRBV13 and TRBJ1-1 gives the whole variable domain AAGVIQSPRHLIKEKRETATLKCYPIPRHDTVYWYQQGPGQDPQFLISFYEKMQSDKGSIPDRFSAQQFSDYHSELNMSSLELGDSALYFCASSKQGAENTEAFFGQGTRLTVV.

This clone was found a few times. This chain joins TRBV5-1 and TRBJ2-7; D possibly corresponds to TRBD1 (6 bases). V was clipped by 0 bases and J by 6 bases, with 13 bases between them. The length of the CDR3 is 14 residues. Per the germline V gene, CDR1 is SGHRS and CDR2 is YFSETQ. CDR3 in DNA: TGCGCCAGCAGCTTGGGGACAGAAGGGGCCGAGCAGTACTTC. Amino acid sequence: CASSLGTEGAEQYF.

In this sample, this clone turned up once. The gene calls are TRBV20-1 and TRBJ1-1; 10 nucleotides line up with TRBD1. The CDR3 loop spans 11 amino acids. CDR1 and CDR2 from the germline V gene are DFQATT and SNEGSKA (reference sequence). J was trimmed by 6 bases and V by 6 bases; bases with no gene match: 1. DNA for the CDR3: TGCAGTGCCGGACAGGGGGCTGAAGCTTTCTTT. Amino acids: CSAGQGAEAFF.

The V call is TRBV5-5, the J call TRBJ2-2, with D perhaps TRBD1 (6 bases). CDR1 and CDR2 from the germline V gene are SGHKS and YYEKEE (reference sequence). This CDR3 contains 14 residues. V dropped 3 bases and J dropped 1 base, with 7 bases sitting between them. The CDR3 DNA sequence: TGTGCCAGCAGCTCCAGGGGGAACACCGGGGAGCTGTTTTTT. Amino acid sequence: CASSSRGNTGELFF.

This rearrangement joins TRBV9 to TRBJ1-2; D uncertain. CDR1 is SGDLS and CDR2 is YYNGEE in the germline V gene. The CDR3 loop spans 11 amino acids. V was pared by 7 bases and J by 5 bases, with 9 bases between. This CDR3 reads CASLGRYGYTF. Here the CDR3 DNA reads TGTGCCAGCCTTGGCAGATATGGCTACACCTTC. Using reference TRBV9 and TRBJ1-2 for the parts outside the CDR3, the full variable domain is DSGVTQTPKHLITATGQRVTLRCSPRSGDLSVYWYQQSLDQGLQFLIQYYNGEERAKGNILERFSAQQFPDLHSELNLSSLELGDSALYFCASLGRYGYTFGSGTRLTVV.

The rearrangement uses TRBV19 and TRBJ2-3; 10 bases agree with TRBD1. J was trimmed by 0 bases and V by 1 base; bases with no gene match: 4. The CDR3 is made up of 17 amino acids. Germline values: CDR1 LNHDA, CDR2 SQIVND (reference sequence). The CDR3 DNA sequence: TGTGCCAGTAGTATAGTTGGGACAGGGGCTAGCACAGATACGCAGTATTTT. Translation: CASSIVGTGASTDTQYF.

Comment on this clone: Its ends do not fully match the called genes, so a read error is possible. This sequence joins TRBV5-6 and TRBJ2-5; weak D call: TRBD2 (6 bases). The V gene's germline CDR1 is SGHDT and CDR2 YYEEEE. The CDR3 runs 15 residues. The CDR3 region has the DNA TGTTCCAGCACCAAACCTGCAGGAGGGTCAGAGACCCAGTACTTC. Translation: CSSTKPAGGSETQYF.

The chain is built from TRBV27 and TRBJ1-5; possibly TRBD1 for D (5 bases). The germline V gene has CDR1 MNHEY and CDR2 SMNVEV (reference sequence). The length of the CDR3 is 15 residues. The germline V and J ends were trimmed by 6 bases and 0 bases, with 12 bases remaining between them. CDR3 loop: CASSYLGGSNQPQHF. CDR3 DNA: TGTGCCAGCAGCTATCTCGGGGGTAGCAATCAGCCCCAGCATTTT.

V is TRBV19 and J is TRBJ1-3, with 9 bases aligning to TRBD1. The V segment lost 4 bases and the J segment 4 bases; nucleotides outside the gene matches: 8. The CDR3 totals 16 residues. In germline, CDR1 is LNHDA, CDR2 SQIVND (reference sequence). The CDR3 DNA sequence: TGTGCCAGTAGTACGCTTCCGGGACAGGGAGGAAACACCATATATTTT. It yields the protein CASSTLPGQGGNTIYF.

V is TRBV9 and J is TRBJ2-1; TRBD1 is a possible D gene (5 bases). Trimming took off 3 bases at V and 5 bases at J, with 9 bases between the two ends. The CDR3 runs to 13 residues. From germline, CDR1 is SGDLS and CDR2 YYNGEE. Here the CDR3 DNA reads TGTGCCAGCAGCGAGCAAGGGGACAATGAGCAGTTCTTC. It specifies CASSEQGDNEQFF.

The genes are TRBV5-1 and TRBJ2-7; TRBD1 agrees at 8 bases. V lost 4 bases to trimming and J lost 4 bases; unmatched junction nucleotides: 7. Looked up from germline, CDR1 is SGHRS and CDR2 is YFSETQ. This CDR3 has 14 amino acids. The CDR3 loop is CASSTDRGLYEQYF. The CDR3, as DNA: TGCGCCAGCAGCACCGACAGGGGCCTTTACGAGCAGTACTTC.

The chain uses TRBV27 and TRBJ2-7; D is perhaps TRBD1 (6 bases). Germline CDR1 reads MNHEY; CDR2 reads SMNVEV (reference sequence). CDR3 length equals 13 residues. Trimming shortened V by 8 bases and J by 2 bases, and 13 bases separated the two germline ends. As DNA, the CDR3 is TGTGCCAGCGGTAAGGACAGAGCCTACGAGCAGTACTTC. Encoded protein: CASGKDRAYEQYF.

A note on this clone: Relative to the germline gene, one junction end is altered; a read error may explain this. The chain uses TRBV27 and TRBJ1-2; D is undetermined. The germline V gene has CDR1 MNHEY and CDR2 SMNVEV (reference sequence). This CDR3 has 13 amino acids. In nucleotides, the CDR3 is TGTGCCAGCAGTTTCCGGGGTGCGGATGGCTACCCCTTC. This sequence encodes CASSFRGADGYPF.